This TCR beta chain was found in a study of blood T cells in healthy people across ages. Points on this clonotype: Its antigen is unknown.

Study findings and constraints: Roughly linearly, TCR beta diversity per million T cells fell as age increased.

Primed by a sample-barcoded 5' primer and a J-beta primer mix, a second PCR proceeded for about 6 to 11 cycles. TCRdb fed the 5' RACE reads into MiXCR, producing one record per CDR3 protein. The profile covers about 1.4 million distinct CDR3 sequences, with around 59% appearing a single time and about 6.3% taken by the ten largest. Peripheral blood from each donor was collected in a volume of 9.5 to 10 milliliters. The trim removed 0 bases at V and 0 bases at J, leaving 7 bases unmatched. This CDR3 region has 17 residues. The germline V gene has CDR1 DFQATT and CDR2 SNEGSKA (reference sequence). The sequence came from a man between 18 and 29 years old in good health. The chain recombines TRBV20-1 with TRBJ2-4, with 8 bases fitting TRBD2. The specimen was blood. The CDR3 region is CSARDLTSDLAKNIQYF. CDR3 in DNA: TGCAGTGCTAGAGATTTGACTAGCGATCTAGCCAAAAACATTCAGTACTTC.